This T cell receptor beta chain came from a study of blood T cell repertoires in COVID-19. As originally analysed: Estimates of nucleated cell counts were drawn from the amplification of reference gene primers. Clones were sequenced by immunoSEQ multiplex PCR, and TCRdb holds only the in-frame ones, with some missing. The V and J calls and clone size were taken over from that table, and D and trimming were inferred from the DNA. The table includes about 140,000 clones, approximately 80% detected once. Turning to this clone: Other DNA sequences within the sample encode an identical CDR3.

Germline CDR1 reads SGDLS; CDR2 reads YYNGEE. This CDR3 contains 12 residues. Unmatched junction bases numbered 2, after V lost 4 bases and J lost 4 bases. Residents of 24 US areas, aged about 18 to 95 years, made up the participants. Among Cohort 3 donors, those recovered had two negative PCRs, clearance, or symptom resolution. The clonotype originates from a woman in her thirties or forties who had recovered from COVID-19. The chain employs TRBV9 and TRBJ2-7, with TRBD2 matching 7 bases. Material for sequencing was PBMCs or T cells enriched from blood (not recorded which). The chain's CDR3 is CASSPGGYEQYF. The CDR3, as DNA: TGTGCCAGCAGCCCGGGAGGTTACGAGCAGTACTTC.